This is a list of T cell receptor beta chains from one sample in a study of identical twins. TCRdb used MiXCR to reprocess the 5' RACE reads, holding one entry per CDR3 protein. The data contain nearly 200,000 distinct CDR3 sequences, approximately 16% of them singletons. This same sample was also part of a study on T cells expressing NK-cell markers.

The sequenced material came from CD8+ T cells sorted from blood. These receptors all come from a woman aged 18-29 years in good health. CDR3s include the opening cysteine and the closing phenylalanine or tryptophan. D genes are given only for firm matches. Clone size is not always given. Where it is, it says once, few, many or a class for expanded clones.

TRBD1,16,few,TRBV10-3,TRBJ2-2,CAISESRQGVTGELFF,TGTGCCATCAGTGAGTCTAGACAGGGGGTCACCGGGGAGCTGTTTTTT
-,14,many,TRBV5-1,TRBJ2-4,CASSLDGPQNIQYF,TGCGCCAGCAGCTTGGATGGGCCACAAAACATTCAGTACTTC
-,13,-,TRBV19,TRBJ1-1,CASSILANTEAFF,TGTGCCAGTAGTATCCTGGCGAACACTGAAGCTTTCTTT
-,16,few,TRBV9,TRBJ2-1,CASSVGGGRSHNEQFF,TGTGCCAGCAGCGTGGGGGGCGGGAGAAGCCACAATGAGCAGTTCTTC
-,11,-,TRBV6-2/TRBV6-3,TRBJ2-5,CASSYGTFQYF,TGTGCCAGCAGTTACGGTACTTTTCAGTACTTC
-,16,-,TRBV15,TRBJ2-1,CATSSVDRRGVDEQFF,TGTGCCACCAGCAGCGTAGACCGGCGTGGGGTCGATGAGCAGTTCTTC
-,12,-,TRBV29-1,TRBJ2-7,CSARRGPYEQYF,TGCAGCGCTCGTAGAGGGCCCTACGAGCAGTACTTC
-,15,few,TRBV4-1,TRBJ2-3,CASSQGLASPDTQYF,TGCGCCAGCAGCCAAGGTTTAGCTAGCCCAGATACGCAGTATTTT
-,13,few,TRBV5-1,TRBJ2-7,CASSLGGFYEQYF,TGCGCCAGCAGCTTGGGAGGGTTCTACGAGCAGTACTTC
-,15,-,TRBV29-1,TRBJ1-5,CSVRGCTGCNQPQHF,TGCAGCGTCCGAGGTTGTACAGGGTGCAATCAGCCCCAGCATTTT
-,17,many,TRBV7-6,TRBJ2-1,CASSLTQGPVIYNEQFF,TGTGCCAGCAGCTTAACCCAGGGTCCTGTAATTTACAATGAGCAGTTCTTC
-,14,-,TRBV20-1,TRBJ2-7,CSARAATRSYEQYF,TGCAGTGCTAGGGCCGCGACTCGATCCTACGAGCAGTACTTC
-,14,-,TRBV9,TRBJ2-3,CASSVGLYTDTQYF,TGTGCCAGCAGCGTAGGGCTTTACACAGATACGCAGTATTTT